Here is one TCR beta chain with its context. Its antigen remains unidentified. CDR3 length: 13 residues. Trimming cost V 7 bases and J 8 bases, with 15 bases left between them. Germline V gives CDR1 WSHSY, CDR2 SAAADI. This specimen belongs to a study of PD-L1 blockade in urothelial cancer. Profiled with immunoSEQ multiplex PCR; TCRdb holds only in-frame clones, not every one. There are some 79,000 clones in the sample; about 80% occur only once, and over 7.5% lies in the top ten. Points from the study as a whole: At 3 weeks on treatment, tumor-associated clones expanded more with durable benefit.

This chain connects TRBV10-2 to TRBJ2-1; tentative D call: TRBD2 (5 bases). This sample comprised PBMCs, obtained around atezolizumab (anti-PD-L1) treatment. The sequence derives from a man in his 70s with urothelial cancer. Here the CDR3 reads CASKSGEGYEQFF. The DNA of the CDR3 is TGCGCCAGCAAAAGCGGAGAAGGGTATGAGCAGTTCTTC.